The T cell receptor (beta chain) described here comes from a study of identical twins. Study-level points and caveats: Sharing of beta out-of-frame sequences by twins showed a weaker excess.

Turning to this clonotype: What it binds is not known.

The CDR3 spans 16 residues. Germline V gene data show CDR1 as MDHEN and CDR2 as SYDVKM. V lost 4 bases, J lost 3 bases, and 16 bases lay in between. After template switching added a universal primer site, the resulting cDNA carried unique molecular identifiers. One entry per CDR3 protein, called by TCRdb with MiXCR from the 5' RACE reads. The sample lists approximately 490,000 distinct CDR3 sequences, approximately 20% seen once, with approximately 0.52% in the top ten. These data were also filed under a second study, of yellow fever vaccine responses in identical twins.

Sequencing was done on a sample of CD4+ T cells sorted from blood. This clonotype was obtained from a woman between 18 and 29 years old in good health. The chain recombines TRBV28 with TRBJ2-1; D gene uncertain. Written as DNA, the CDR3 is TGTGCCAGCAGTTCGGCCGAGCTATTGGGCTACAATGAGCAGTTCTTC. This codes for CASSSAELLGYNEQFF.